The entry that follows covers one TCR beta chain sequence. Its target is unknown. This entry belongs to a study of cytomegalovirus exposure and HLA in healthy donors. Study-wide context: Sequencing of roughly 180 million T cells in an earlier analysis found 100 million to 140 million unique TCR beta sequences. Unique TCRs from HLA-typed donors, 80 million to 90 million of them, were held in an early data release. Overall study findings and caveats: At a 0.05 false discovery rate, a later analysis found 16,951 TCR beta sequences to be associated with HLA alleles.

Primers: 60 Vbeta forward and 13 Jbeta reverse. The repertoire was sequenced with immunoSEQ multiplex PCR; TCRdb's copy has only in-frame clones and lacks some. The table has about 110,000 clones, 74% seen once. Sequencing was carried out using PBMCs. This TCR derives from a woman between 40 and 55 years old in good health and CMV-seropositive.

The CDR3: CASSPGGDRAEQFF. The CDR3 region has the DNA TGTGCCAGCAGCCCTGGAGGGGACAGGGCTGAGCAGTTCTTC. The chain is built from TRBV7-9 and TRBJ2-1, with 9 bases fitting TRBD1. The CDR3 runs to 14 residues. CDR1 is SEHNR, CDR2 FQNEAQ, per germline (reference sequence). The V segment lost 5 bases and the J segment 9 bases; nucleotides outside the gene matches: 8.